These 19 T cell receptor beta chains came from one sample sequenced in a study of cytomegalovirus exposure and HLA in healthy donors. The primer mix had 60 Vbeta and 13 Jbeta primers. Libraries were prepared by immunoSEQ multiplex PCR; TCRdb keeps only in-frame clonotypes and omits some of them. The sample consists of 150,000 to 160,000 clones, approximately 84% of them appearing once. Sample: PBMCs. The receptors shown here come from a woman between 18 and 30 years old in good health and CMV-seronegative.

The chain links TRBV10-3 to TRBJ1-3; D is uncertain. Trimming removed 0 bases at V and 4 bases at J, with 7 bases between. Looked up from germline, CDR1 is ENHRY and CDR2 is SYGVKD. The CDR3 runs to 14 residues. The CDR3 is CAISESEVGNTIYF. CDR3 nucleotides: TGTGCCATCAGTGAGTCTGAGGTCGGAAACACCATATATTTT.

This chain links TRBV5-1 with TRBJ2-2; 7 positions match TRBD1. The CDR3 length is 14 residues. Unmatched junction bases numbered 3, after V lost 4 bases and J lost 3 bases. Germline V gene data show CDR1 as SGHRS and CDR2 as YFSETQ. CDR3 coding DNA: TGCGCCAGCAGCCTCGGACAGGACACCGGGGAGCTGTTTTTT. Encoded protein: CASSLGQDTGELFF.

The gene calls are TRBV19 and TRBJ1-2; D gene ambiguous. Germline V gives CDR1 LNHDA, CDR2 SQIVND (reference sequence). Trimming cost V 1 base and J 4 bases, with 19 bases left between them. The CDR3 has 17 residues. The CDR3, as DNA: TGTGCCAGTAGTATAGGGTCAGCAGGCCGCGCCGGCTATGGCTACACCTTC. It specifies CASSIGSAGRAGYGYTF. The variable domain in full, with the rest retrieved from reference TRBV19 and TRBJ1-2, is DGGITQSPKYLFRKEGQNVTLSCEQNLNHDAMYWYRQDPGQGLRLIYYSQIVNDFQKGDIAEGYSVSREKKESFPLTVTSAQKNPTAFYLCASSIGSAGRAGYGYTFGSGTRLTVV.

V gene TRBV7-9 combines with J gene TRBJ2-5; D possibly corresponds to TRBD2 (5 bases). This CDR3 has 14 amino acids. Germline CDR1 SEHNR, CDR2 FQNEAQ (reference sequence). V lost 8 bases to trimming and J lost 2 bases, with 15 bases between them. The CDR3 reads CASQDGREQETQYF. Written as DNA, the CDR3 is TGTGCCAGCCAAGACGGACGGGAACAAGAGACCCAGTACTTC.

The chain is built from TRBV29-1 and TRBJ2-3, with 11 bases aligning to TRBD2. The CDR3 has 18 amino acids. From germline, CDR1 is SQVTM and CDR2 ANQGSEA. Unmatched junction bases numbered 11, after V lost 3 bases and J lost 0 bases. The CDR3 nucleotides read TGCAGCGTTGACAAAGTAACTAGCGGGGGCCTTAGCACAGATACGCAGTATTTT. This sequence encodes CSVDKVTSGGLSTDTQYF.

The chain links TRBV4-3 to TRBJ1-2, with 9 nucleotides matching TRBD1. With 3 bases clipped from V and 6 bases from J, the junction kept 11 bases outside the gene matches. CDR3 length equals 16 residues. CDR1 LGHNA and CDR2 YSLEER come from the germline V gene. The CDR3: CASSHPRTGARHGYTF. For the CDR3, the DNA is TGCGCCAGCAGCCATCCTAGGACAGGGGCGCGCCATGGCTACACCTTC.

This clone showed up just once. The chain recombines TRBV23-1 with TRBJ2-3; the match to TRBD2 covers 10 bases. TRBV23-1 is assigned to the ORF class and has an uncertain function. The CDR3 spans 16 residues. V shed 0 bases and J 0 bases; nucleotides not matched to a gene: 0. CDR3 bases: TGCGCCAGCAGTCAATCGACTAGCGGGAGCACAGATACGCAGTATTTT. This translates into CASSQSTSGSTDTQYF.

The rearrangement uses TRBV6-5 and TRBJ2-5, with D tentatively TRBD1 (5 bases). The closer fit of TRBJ2-7 to the DNA end suggests the J call may be wrong. CDR1 MNHEY and CDR2 SVGAGI come from the germline V gene. This CDR3 has 11 residues. Here the CDR3 DNA reads TGTGCCAGCAGTGACAGCTACGAGCAGTACTTC. Its translation: CASSDSYEQYF.

The chain recombines TRBV18 with TRBJ2-1, with TRBD1 matching 8 bases. J was trimmed by 9 bases and V by 3 bases; bases with no gene match: 4. CDR1 and CDR2 (germline): KGHSH, LQKENI. The CDR3 is 13 residues long. CDR3 sequence: CASSPGQDAEQFF. The CDR3 nucleotides read TGTGCCAGCTCACCGGGACAGGACGCTGAGCAGTTCTTC.

The CDR3 spells CASSREGPLRPLHF. The CDR3 DNA follows: TGTGCCAGCAGTAGGGAGGGCCCGCTTCGGCCCCTCCACTTT. The chain couples TRBV6-5 to TRBJ1-6, with D unclear. Germline V gene data show CDR1 as MNHEY and CDR2 as SVGAGI. The V gene lost 5 bases and the J gene lost 13 bases, with 18 bases spanning the gap. The CDR3 is 14 residues long.

The rearrangement links TRBV14 to TRBJ2-3, with unresolved D. V lost 1 base and J lost 0, with 8 bases in between. The CDR3 is made up of 15 amino acids. Germline assignment: CDR1 SGHDN and CDR2 FVKESK. In DNA form, the CDR3 reads TGTGCCAGCAGCCAAGGACTGGCGAGCACAGATACGCAGTATTTT. Translating gives CASSQGLASTDTQYF.

This clone was counted once. The V call is TRBV5-1, the J call TRBJ1-6; TRBD1 matches 9 bases. This CDR3 spans 15 amino acids. J was trimmed by 8 bases and V by 4 bases; bases with no gene match: 7. Per germline, CDR1 SGHRS and CDR2 YFSETQ. CDR3 protein: CASSQGQGVDSPLHF. As DNA, the CDR3 is TGCGCCAGCAGCCAGGGACAGGGTGTCGATTCACCCCTCCACTTT.

V and J are TRBV28 and TRBJ2-1, with 13 bases lining up with TRBD2. V was clipped by 7 bases and J by 7 bases; unmatched bases: 22. The CDR3 is 20 amino acids. Germline V CDR1 and CDR2: MDHEN, SYDVKM. The CDR3: CASKPYLLAGGPYALNEQFF. CDR3 nucleotide sequence: TGTGCCAGCAAGCCCTACTTACTAGCGGGAGGGCCCTACGCATTGAATGAGCAGTTCTTC. The whole variable domain, filled in from reference TRBV28 and TRBJ2-1, reads DVKVTQSSRYLVKRTGEKVFLECVQDMDHENMFWYRQDPGLGLRLIYFSYDVKMKEKGDIPEGYSVSREKKERFSLILESASTNQTSMYLCASKPYLLAGGPYALNEQFFGPGTRLTVL.

The chain has TRBV29-1 and TRBJ2-2; 11 bases map to TRBD2. The germline V gene has CDR1 SQVTM and CDR2 ANQGSEA. V lost 6 bases, J lost 3 bases, and 3 bases stayed unmatched. There are 14 residues in the CDR3. This CDR3 reads CSVTSGIYTGELFF. Written as DNA, the CDR3 is TGCAGCGTGACTAGCGGGATTTACACCGGGGAGCTGTTTTTT.

CDR3 in amino acids: CATSGRDRASYEQYF. The DNA of the CDR3 is TGTGCCACCAGCGGAAGGGACAGGGCCTCCTACGAGCAGTACTTC. The chain carries TRBV15 and TRBJ2-7; 9 bases are shared with TRBD1. This CDR3 has 15 amino acids. The J segment lost 0 bases and the V segment lost 5 bases, leaving 5 bases of the junction unmatched. Germline V lookup: CDR1 LNHNV, CDR2 YYDKDF (reference sequence). Together with reference TRBV15 and TRBJ2-7, the CDR3 gives the full variable domain: DAMVIQNPRYQVTQFGKPVTLSCSQTLNHNVMYWYQQKSSQAPKLLFHYYDKDFNNEADTPDNFQSRRPNTSFCFLDIRSPGLGDTAMYLCATSGRDRASYEQYFGPGTRLTVT.

CDR3 nucleotide sequence: TGTGCCATCACCCCCGGGCTAGCGGGAGGTGCGGGTACGCAGTATTTT. Amino acid sequence: CAITPGLAGGAGTQYF. This chain joins TRBV10-3 and TRBJ2-3; 11 nucleotides agree with TRBD2. This CDR3 comprises 16 residues. The germline CDR1 and CDR2 sequences are ENHRY and SYGVKD. Losses at the gene ends were 7 bases for V and 8 bases for J; bases not matched to a gene: 14.

This clone was detected once. J is TRBJ2-5 and V is TRBV9, with 9 positions matching TRBD2. The CDR3 has 14 residues. Germline loops: CDR1 SGDLS, CDR2 YYNGEE. V lost 3 bases to trimming and J lost 3 bases; unmatched junction nucleotides: 3. The CDR3, as DNA: TGTGCCAGCAGCGGGTCTAGCGGGGAAGAGACCCAGTACTTC. Translation: CASSGSSGEETQYF.

This chain links TRBV4-1 with TRBJ2-2, with D possibly matching TRBD2 (6 bases). Germline V gene sequence: CDR1 MGHRA, CDR2 YSYEKL. Trimming removed 4 bases at V and 5 bases at J, with 8 bases between. CDR3 length equals 13 residues. CDR3 region: CASSLSGTGELFF. The CDR3 DNA sequence: TGCGCCAGCAGCCTCAGCGGGACCGGGGAGCTGTTTTTT.

In DNA, the CDR3 is TGTGCCAGCAGTCCGGGACAGTTCTCTGGAAACACCATATATTTT. Translation gives CASSPGQFSGNTIYF. V is TRBV28 and J is TRBJ1-3; 7 nucleotides agree with TRBD1. Germline V lookup: CDR1 MDHEN, CDR2 SYDVKM. Trimming removed 5 bases from V and 0 bases from J; junction bases left unmatched: 4. This CDR3 comprises 15 residues.